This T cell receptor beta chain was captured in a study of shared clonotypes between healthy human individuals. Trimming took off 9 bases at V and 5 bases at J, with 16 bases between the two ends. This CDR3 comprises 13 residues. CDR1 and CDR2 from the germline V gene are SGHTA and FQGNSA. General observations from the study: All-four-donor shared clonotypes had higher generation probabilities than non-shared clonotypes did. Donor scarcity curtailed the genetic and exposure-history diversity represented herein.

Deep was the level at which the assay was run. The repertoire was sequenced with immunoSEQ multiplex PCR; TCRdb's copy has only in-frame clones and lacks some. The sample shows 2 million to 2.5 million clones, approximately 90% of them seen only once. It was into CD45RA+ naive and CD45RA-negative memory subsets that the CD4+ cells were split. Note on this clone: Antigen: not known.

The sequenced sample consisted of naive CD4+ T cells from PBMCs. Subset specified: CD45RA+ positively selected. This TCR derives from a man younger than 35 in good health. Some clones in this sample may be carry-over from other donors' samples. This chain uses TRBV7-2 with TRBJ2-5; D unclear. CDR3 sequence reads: CASGSTLSETQYF. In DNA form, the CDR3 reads TGTGCCAGTGGCTCTACCTTATCGGAGACCCAGTACTTC.